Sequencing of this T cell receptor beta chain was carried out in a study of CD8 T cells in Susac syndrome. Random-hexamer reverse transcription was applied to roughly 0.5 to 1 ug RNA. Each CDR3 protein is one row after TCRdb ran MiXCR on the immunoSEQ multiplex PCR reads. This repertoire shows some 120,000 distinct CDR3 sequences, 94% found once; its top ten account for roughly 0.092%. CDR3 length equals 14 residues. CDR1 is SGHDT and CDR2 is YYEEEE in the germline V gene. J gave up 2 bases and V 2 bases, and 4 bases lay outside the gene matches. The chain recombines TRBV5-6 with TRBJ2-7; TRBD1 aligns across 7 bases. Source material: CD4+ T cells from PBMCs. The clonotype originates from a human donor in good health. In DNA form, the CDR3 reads TGTGCCAGCAGCTTAGTTCAGGGGGCCTACGAGCAGTACTTC. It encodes CASSLVQGAYEQYF.